This record concerns one T cell receptor (beta chain) sequence. Losses at the gene ends were 5 bases for V and 0 bases for J; bases not matched to a gene: 7. This CDR3 is built from 15 residues. Germline values: CDR1 SGHRS, CDR2 YFSETQ. The record originates from a study of cytomegalovirus exposure and HLA in healthy donors. 13 Jbeta primers and 60 Vbeta primers were used for the PCR. Clones were sequenced by immunoSEQ multiplex PCR, and TCRdb holds only the in-frame ones, with some missing. This table holds over 90,000 clones. The sample was PBMCs. The TCR sequence derives from a man in his forties or fifties in good health and CMV-seronegative. The genes are TRBV5-1 and TRBJ1-1, with 7 bases aligning to TRBD1. The CDR3 nucleotides read TGCGCCAGCAGGAGAAGTACAGGGGTGAACACTGAAGCTTTCTTT. It is translated as CASRRSTGVNTEAFF.